The T cell receptor beta chain under discussion was sequenced for a study of cytomegalovirus exposure and HLA in healthy donors. At the level of the study: Genetic ancestry analysis placed approximately 80% of the roughly 400 donors that were genotyped in the Caucasian-associated cluster. Findings of the study overall: Indistinguishability led to the exclusion of some V segments, TRBV6-2 and TRBV6-3 included.

This CDR3 region has 16 residues. Losses at the gene ends were 0 bases for V and 5 bases for J; bases not matched to a gene: 10. Germline CDR1 and CDR2: SGHRS and YFSETQ. A multiplex PCR was run with 60 Vbeta primers and 13 Jbeta primers. The assay was immunoSEQ multiplex PCR, and TCRdb's table has in-frame clones only and misses some. The repertoire includes about 70,000 clones, around 74% of them detected once, and roughly 10% sits in the top ten. This clone was picked up a small number of times. Its antigen is undetermined. The chain joins TRBV5-1 to TRBJ2-5, with 7 bases that match TRBD1. This clonotype was obtained from a human donor in good health. Input material: PBMCs. The CDR3 DNA sequence: TGCGCCAGCAGCTTGGGGGAAGGGGGCTTGACGGAGACCCAGTACTTC. Translated: CASSLGEGGLTETQYF. The full variable domain, rest sourced from reference TRBV5-1 and TRBJ2-5, is KAGVTQTPRYLIKTRGQQVTLSCSPISGHRSVSWYQQTPGQGLQFLFEYFSETQRNKGNFPGRFSGRQFSNSRSEMNVSTLELGDSALYLCASSLGEGGLTETQYFGPGTRLLVL.